Listed below are T cell receptor beta chains from one sample, sequenced in a study of blood T cell repertoires in COVID-19. Profiled with immunoSEQ multiplex PCR; TCRdb holds only in-frame clones, not every one. The sample consists of about 390,000 clones, around 87% of them appearing once. Source material: peripheral blood. The receptors were gathered from an older woman with COVID-19, enrolled during active disease. Each CDR3 is given with its conserved first and last residue. D genes are given only for firm matches. For some rows the clone size is stated as once, few or many, or as a class when expanded; others skip it.

d_gene	v_gene	abundance	j_gene	CDR3aa	CDR3nt
TRBD2	TRBV12-5	NA	TRBJ2-2	CASGRHGLAGGLTGELFF	TGTGCTAGTGGCCGACACGGACTAGCGGGGGGGTTGACCGGGGAGCTGTTTTTT
NA	TRBV6-5	NA	TRBJ2-3	CASSRTSRDTQYF	TGTGCCAGCAGTAGAACTAGCCGCGATACGCAGTATTTT
TRBD1	TRBV6-5	NA	TRBJ2-3	CAIKKRGLGDTQYF	TGTGCCATCAAAAAGAGGGGGCTGGGAGATACGCAGTATTTT
NA	TRBV6-6	NA	TRBJ1-5	CASGSSSNQPQHF	TGTGCCTCCGGGTCCAGTAGCAATCAGCCCCAGCATTTT
TRBD1	TRBV6-5	NA	TRBJ1-1	CASRRDRGGLAFF	TGTGCCAGCAGAAGGGACAGGGGAGGGTTGGCTTTCTTT
NA	TRBV5-4	NA	TRBJ1-6	CASSLTGMGNSPLHF	TGTGCCAGCAGCTTGACAGGGATGGGTAATTCACCCCTCCACTTT
NA	TRBV3-1/TRBV3-2	NA	TRBJ1-6	CASSLRHDNSPLHF	TGTGCCAGCAGCCTTCGACACGATAATTCACCCCTCCACTTT
NA	TRBV5-1	NA	TRBJ1-1	CASSSYLNTEAFF	TGCGCCAGCAGCTCCTACCTAAACACTGAAGCTTTCTTT
NA	TRBV11-3	NA	TRBJ2-3	CASSRIGASGDTQYF	TGTGCCAGCAGCCGGATAGGGGCTTCAGGGGATACGCAGTATTTT
NA	TRBV2	NA	TRBJ1-5	CASSEQGINQPQHF	TGTGCCAGCAGTGAGCAGGGGATAAATCAGCCCCAGCATTTT
NA	TRBV30	NA	TRBJ1-1	CAWSATGFDTEAFF	TGTGCCTGGAGCGCGACAGGATTCGACACTGAAGCTTTCTTT
TRBD2	TRBV5-1	NA	TRBJ2-5	CASRDGGAQETQYF	TGCGCCAGCAGGGACGGGGGGGCCCAAGAGACCCAGTACTTC
TRBD1	TRBV19	NA	TRBJ1-2	CASSLTGALDGYTF	TGTGCCAGTAGTCTTACAGGGGCACTGGATGGCTACACCTTC
TRBD1	TRBV7-9	NA	TRBJ1-2	CASSLGPGTGALAGYTF	TGTGCCAGCAGCTTGGGCCCCGGGACAGGGGCCCTCGCGGGCTACACCTTC
NA	TRBV10-3	NA	TRBJ2-5	CAISFGGGWETQYF	TGTGCCATCAGTTTCGGCGGGGGCTGGGAGACCCAGTACTTC
TRBD1	TRBV7-2	NA	TRBJ1-5	CASSVDRGQGQPQHF	TGTGCCAGCAGCGTCGACAGGGGGCAAGGTCAGCCCCAGCATTTT
NA	TRBV7-8	NA	TRBJ2-1	CASSFTQPQGGEQFF	TGTGCCAGCAGCTTCACGCAACCTCAGGGGGGTGAGCAGTTCTTC
NA	TRBV6-5	NA	TRBJ1-2	CASSYARLHGYTF	TGTGCCAGCAGTTACGCGAGACTTCATGGCTACACCTTC
NA	TRBV18	NA	TRBJ2-3	CASSPVGASTDTQYF	TGTGCCAGCTCACCCGTTGGGGCTAGCACAGATACGCAGTATTTT
TRBD1	TRBV5-1	NA	TRBJ1-2	CASSNRGPNYGYTF	TGCGCCAGCAGCAACAGGGGTCCCAACTATGGCTACACCTTC
TRBD1	TRBV24-1	NA	TRBJ1-4	CATSRAGTGEKLFF	TGTGCCACCAGTAGGGCAGGGACAGGTGAAAAACTGTTTTTT
NA	TRBV4-1	NA	TRBJ1-4	CASSHWRGSTNEKLFF	TGCGCCAGCAGCCATTGGCGGGGGTCAACTAATGAAAAACTGTTTTTT
NA	TRBV7-2	NA	TRBJ2-7	CASSRGNRVYEQYF	TGTGCCAGCTCCCGAGGGAACAGGGTCTACGAGCAGTACTTC
NA	TRBV5-4	NA	TRBJ2-6	CASSLGLNSYISGANVLTF	TGTGCCAGCAGCTTGGGTTTGAACAGTTATATTTCTGGGGCCAACGTCCTGACTTTC
NA	TRBV19	NA	TRBJ1-3	CASNRDFGNTIYF	TGTGCCAGTAATCGGGACTTTGGAAACACCATATATTTT
NA	TRBV19	NA	TRBJ1-4	CARARARNEKLFF	TGTGCCAGGGCCAGGGCGAGAAATGAAAAACTGTTTTTT
TRBD2	TRBV27	NA	TRBJ2-1	CASSLGLAGGLSYNEQFF	TGTGCCAGCAGTCTAGGGCTAGCGGGGGGATTAAGCTACAATGAGCAGTTCTTC
NA	TRBV5-6	NA	TRBJ1-3	CASSPLGRSSGNTIYF	TGTGCCAGCAGCCCACTCGGGAGGAGTTCTGGAAACACCATATATTTT
TRBD2	TRBV18	few	TRBJ2-1	CASSSGTSGGNEQFF	TGTGCCAGCTCTTCCGGGACTAGCGGGGGAAATGAGCAGTTCTTC
TRBD1	TRBV5-1	NA	TRBJ1-2	CASSPEGQFLGYTF	TGCGCCAGCAGCCCCGAGGGACAGTTTTTAGGCTACACCTTC
TRBD1	TRBV2	NA	TRBJ1-6	CASSEGTGSAPLHF	TGTGCCAGCAGTGAAGGGACAGGGAGCGCACCCCTCCACTTT
NA	TRBV19	NA	TRBJ1-5	CASRSRNQPQHF	TGTGCCAGTAGGTCGCGGAATCAGCCCCAGCATTTT
TRBD1	TRBV5-1	NA	TRBJ2-3	CASRTGQTTDTQYF	TGCGCCAGTAGAACGGGACAGACCACAGATACGCAGTATTTT
NA	TRBV6-6	NA	TRBJ1-1	CASSPTAFRNTEAFF	TGTGCCAGCAGTCCTACAGCTTTTCGGAACACTGAAGCTTTCTTT
TRBD2	TRBV5-1	NA	TRBJ2-5	CASRDSGGPQETQYF	TGCGCCAGCAGGGATAGCGGGGGACCCCAAGAGACCCAGTACTTC
NA	TRBV12-3/TRBV12-4	NA	TRBJ1-1	CASSWGDTEAFF	TGTGCCAGCAGTTGGGGGGACACTGAAGCTTTCTTT
NA	TRBV5-1	once	TRBJ1-5	CASSLTSGGQPQHF	TGCGCCAGCAGCTTGACGTCGGGGGGCCAGCCCCAGCATTTT
TRBD2	TRBV19	NA	TRBJ2-5	CASRPRGVETQYF	TGTGCCAGTAGACCACGGGGGGTGGAGACCCAGTACTTC
NA	TRBV14	NA	TRBJ2-7	CASSQPTGGEQYF	TGTGCCAGCAGCCAACCCACAGGTGGCGAGCAGTACTTC
TRBD2	TRBV5-4	NA	TRBJ2-5	CASSPIGRGGRETQYF	TGTGCCAGCAGCCCGATCGGGCGGGGGGGGAGAGAGACCCAGTACTTC
NA	TRBV5-1	NA	TRBJ1-2	CASILSPGRGNYGYTF	TGCGCCAGCATCCTCTCTCCCGGCCGGGGGAACTATGGCTACACCTTC
TRBD2	TRBV5-5	NA	TRBJ2-7	CASSLAGANSYEQYF	TGTGCCAGCAGCCTAGCGGGGGCAAACTCCTACGAGCAGTACTTC
NA	TRBV3-1/TRBV3-2	NA	TRBJ2-5	CASSLLSAVQETQYF	TGTGCCAGCAGTCTCTTGTCGGCGGTCCAAGAGACCCAGTACTTC
NA	TRBV3-1/TRBV3-2	NA	TRBJ1-1	CASSPAISGHAFF	TGTGCCAGCAGCCCAGCCATTTCAGGGCACGCTTTCTTT
TRBD1	TRBV7-9	few	TRBJ2-2	CASSSGGQGARTGELFF	TGTGCCAGCAGCTCCGGGGGTCAGGGGGCGCGGACCGGGGAGCTGTTTTTT
NA	TRBV5-1	NA	TRBJ2-1	CASRTTTYNEQFF	TGCGCCAGCAGGACTACGACGTACAATGAGCAGTTCTTC
NA	TRBV18	NA	TRBJ2-5	CASSPPLQETQYF	TGTGCCAGCTCACCACCACTACAAGAGACCCAGTACTTC
NA	TRBV19	NA	TRBJ2-7	CASSRQVTIYEQYF	TGTGCCAGTAGTAGACAGGTTACCATCTACGAGCAGTACTTC
NA	TRBV28	NA	TRBJ2-1	CASSRTRLSYNEQFF	TGTGCCAGCAGCCGGACACGCCTGAGCTACAATGAGCAGTTCTTC
NA	TRBV5-1	NA	TRBJ1-4	CASSLSGEGEKLFF	TGCGCCAGCAGCTTGTCGGGAGAGGGAGAAAAACTGTTTTTT
TRBD1	TRBV7-6	NA	TRBJ1-2	CASPNRPSGGPRNYGYTF	TGTGCCAGCCCCAACCGACCCTCAGGGGGCCCACGGAACTATGGCTACACCTTC
TRBD1	TRBV2	NA	TRBJ2-7	CASSEDRGRYEQYF	TGTGCCAGCAGTGAGGACAGGGGGAGGTACGAGCAGTACTTC